Here is one T cell receptor (beta chain) with its context. There are 18 residues in the CDR3. The V gene end was trimmed by 6 bases and the J gene end by 0 bases; junction bases not matched to a gene: 14. Germline lookup yields CDR1 SGHTA and CDR2 FQGNSA. In TCRdb, the RT-PCR reads were re-called with MiXCR into one record per CDR3 protein. Of more than 550,000 distinct CDR3 sequences in the sample, 12% to 15% were seen once. The J gene is TRBJ2-3, the V gene TRBV7-2, with TRBD1 matching 8 bases. Sequencing was done on a sample of memory CD4+ T cells from blood. The receptor's source is a female donor in good health, serving as a healthy control. CDR3 sequence reads: CASRFGQGKQASTDTQYF. CDR3 DNA sequence: TGTGCCAGCAGATTCGGACAGGGAAAACAGGCCAGCACAGATACGCAGTATTTT.